This TCR beta chain was retrieved from a study of control samples from healthy donors and cancer patients. V lost 1 base to trimming and J lost 1 base, with 14 bases between them. Germline loops: CDR1 MGHRA, CDR2 YSYEKL. This CDR3 contains 16 residues. Measured with immunoSEQ multiplex PCR; TCRdb has only the in-frame clones, and not every one. The table shows over 75,000 clones, with about nine tenths occurring only once. The sample was blood. The chain has TRBV4-1 and TRBJ2-7; maybe TRBD2 (5 bases). This TCR was recovered from a man aged 25 to 45 in good health. The DNA for the CDR3 is TGCGCCAGCAGCCAAGGAAATTTAGCGCGATCCTACGAGCAGTACTTC. Translated: CASSQGNLARSYEQYF.